The 27 T cell receptor beta chains below all came from one sample that was sequenced in a study of tumor and adjacent non-tumor tissue in lung cancer. The template was RNA from unsorted bulk tissue. Distant lung tissue was collected more than 3 cm away from the tumor edge. Three rounds of nested PCR, following a modified ARM-PCR protocol, produced the TCRbeta library. TCRdb re-called the multiplex PCR reads with MiXCR, one entry per CDR3 protein. The sample holds 60,000 to 100,000 distinct CDR3 sequences, less than 85% seen once. Sequences were obtained from distant non-tumor lung tissue. These TCRs come from a man between 65 and 85 years old with non-small cell lung cancer.

This clonotype was seen a handful of times. This may arise from a read error, as a much more abundant clone is one base away. This rearrangement joins TRBV18 to TRBJ2-4; possibly TRBD1 for D (5 bases). The V and J ends lost 4 bases and 5 bases respectively, with 9 bases between them. The CDR3 is 13 residues long. Germline V gene data show CDR1 as KGHSH and CDR2 as LQKENI. The CDR3: CASSQVTENIQYF. In DNA, the CDR3 is TGTGCCAGCTCACAGGTGACAGAAAACATTCAGTACTTC.

Regarding this clonotype: As the CDR3 is not closed by the conserved phenylalanine or tryptophan, this likely results from a read error. This chain links TRBV6-1 with TRBJ1-5, with a possible D match to TRBD1 (5 bases). Germline V gene lookup returns CDR1 MNHNS and CDR2 SASEGT. CDR3 size: 14 residues. The CDR3 reads CASSGGAGNQPQHI. CDR3 nucleotide sequence: TGTGCGAGCAGTGGAGGGGCGGGCAATCAGCCCCAGCATATT.

This clonotype was seen only once. The junction and the germline gene differ at one end; a read error may be behind it. The chain couples TRBV29-1 to TRBJ2-7, with D maybe TRBD2 (6 bases). The CDR3 length is 10 residues. Germline CDR1 is SQVTM and CDR2 is ANQGSEA. CDR3 sequence reads: CSAGSYERYF. The CDR3 DNA is TGCAGTGCCGGGAGCTACGAGCGGTACTTC.

This chain links TRBV20-1 with TRBJ1-6; TRBD1 matches at 7 bases. The V gene end was trimmed by 3 bases and the J gene end by 8 bases; junction bases not matched to a gene: 4. This CDR3 is built from 13 residues. Looked up from germline, CDR1 is DFQATT and CDR2 is SNEGSKA (reference sequence). The CDR3 nucleotides read TGCAGTGCTAGCAAGGGGGCGTATTCACCCCTCCACTTT. Its protein product is CSASKGAYSPLHF.

This clonotype was seen repeatedly, ten times or more. The rearrangement uses TRBV20-1 and TRBJ2-7, with D perhaps being TRBD1 or TRBD2 (5 bases each). Trimming left V 1 base short and J 4 bases short, with 11 bases between. Germline loops: CDR1 DFQATT, CDR2 SNEGSKA (reference sequence). The CDR3 contains 13 residues. Here the CDR3 DNA reads TGCAGTGCTAGAGGGGGACCGAAATACGAGCAGTACTTC. Its protein is CSARGGPKYEQYF.

This clonotype is a singleton in its sample. A much bigger clone sits one base away, suggesting this may be a read error. The chain employs TRBV30 and TRBJ1-1; D is unresolved. Germline CDR1 reads GTSNPN; CDR2 reads SVGIG (reference sequence). V dropped 1 base and J dropped 5 bases, with 5 bases sitting between them. The CDR3 length is 11 residues. CDR3 amino acids: CAWSAETEAFF. The CDR3 DNA follows: TGTGCCTGGAGTGCAGAAACTGAAGCTTTCTTT.

As concerns this clonotype: The conserved phenylalanine or tryptophan is not found at the CDR3 terminus, so this likely reflects a read error. V and J are TRBV6-5 and TRBJ1-2, with D unresolved. This CDR3 contains 16 residues. CDR1 is MNHEY, CDR2 SVGAGI, per germline. In DNA form, the CDR3 reads TGTGATATCAGTTACTCGCACAGACCCGCTAACTATGGCTACACCTTA. Translating it yields CDISYSHRPANYGYTL.

V and J are TRBV12-3 or TRBV12-4 and TRBJ1-3; D possibly corresponds to TRBD1 (6 bases). This CDR3 region has 18 residues. V was trimmed by 9 bases and J by 0 bases, leaving 24 bases between them. CDR3: CASSSPGTWIGSGNTIYF. For the CDR3, the DNA is TGTGCCAGTAGTAGTCCCGGGACATGGATCGGCTCTGGAAACACCATATATTTT.

This clonotype was found a few times. One end of the junction is discordant with germline, which a read error may explain. This sequence joins TRBV29-1 and TRBJ2-2, with D tentatively TRBD2 (5 bases). Per germline, CDR1 SQVTM and CDR2 ANQGSEA. This CDR3 region has 11 residues. CDR3 loop: CSGHDAGEQFF. In DNA, the CDR3 is TGCAGCGGACACGACGCCGGGGAGCAGTTTTTT.

Details on this clonotype: No conserved phenylalanine or tryptophan ends this CDR3, so it is likely a read error. The chain uses TRBV11-2 and TRBJ2-3; D gene ambiguous. The germline V gene encodes CDR1 SGHAT and CDR2 FQNNGV. Deletions cut 4 bases from V and 0 bases from J, with 17 bases between. CDR3 length: 17 residues. The CDR3 nucleotides read TGTGCCAGCAGCTCTTACTCTCACACTGGTAGCACAGATACGCAGTATATT. The encoded protein is CASSSYSHTGSTDTQYI.

A note on this clonotype: The junction does not match germline at one end; this may be a read error. The rearrangement uses TRBV5-5 and TRBJ1-1, with no clear D. The germline gives CDR1 SGHKS, CDR2 YYEKEE (reference sequence). This CDR3 has 13 amino acids. Here the CDR3 reads CASNLGLNTEAIF. The CDR3 DNA reads as TGTGCCAGCAACTTAGGGCTGAACACTGAAGCTATCTTT.

This clonotype was seen a single time. One junction end does not reproduce the germline sequence, and a read error may be involved. The J gene is TRBJ2-1, the V gene TRBV4-2, with D maybe TRBD1 (5 bases). Germline CDR1 LGHNA, CDR2 YNFKEQ. The CDR3 has 20 amino acids. CDR3 nucleotide sequence: TGTACCAGCAGCCAAGATGGGGCGGATTCGTGGGTTAGGACCTACAATGAGCAGTTCTTC. Amino acid sequence: CTSSQDGADSWVRTYNEQFF.

On this clonotype itself: The junction departs from the called germline gene at one end, perhaps through a read error. This rearrangement joins TRBV6-1 to TRBJ2-7, with D tentatively TRBD1 (6 bases). The germline gives CDR1 MNHNS, CDR2 SASEGT. The CDR3 has 14 residues. The CDR3 loop reads CASRRQVDSYEQYF. The CDR3 DNA reads TGTGCCAGCAGGCGACAGGTGGATTCCTACGAGCAGTACTTT.

Points on this clonotype: Just one base apart from a much larger clone, this may be a read error. The rearrangement uses TRBV5-1 and TRBJ2-2, with D unresolved. Germline V gene sequence: CDR1 SGHRS, CDR2 YFSETQ. The CDR3 consists of 15 residues. The DNA of the CDR3 is TGCGCCAGCAGCCCCGGGTATGGGAACACCTGGGAGCTGTTTTTT. This encodes CASSPGYGNTWELFF.

As for this clonotype: One end of the junction does not line up with germline, which may come from a read error. The CDR3: CASSGSTTEDFF. The DNA for the CDR3 is TGTGCCAGCAGCGGTTCCACGACTGAAGATTTCTTT. The chain is built from TRBV12-3 or TRBV12-4 and TRBJ1-1; no clear D. CDR3 length: 12 residues.

As regards this clonotype: The junction shows a germline mismatch at one end, possibly a read error. The chain employs TRBV11-3 and TRBJ1-1; 7 nucleotides agree with TRBD1. Germline CDR1 SGHNT, CDR2 YENEEA. This CDR3 has 16 residues. The CDR3 DNA reads TGTGCCAGCAGCTTCCGGGACAGAACCCTGAACGCCGAAGCCTTCTTT. It yields the protein CASSFRDRTLNAEAFF.

Note on this clonotype: This likely comes from a read error, as the CDR3 has no conserved phenylalanine or tryptophan at its end. CDR3 bases: TGTGCCAACAGCCCTGGGACAGGTTCGAAGACTGAAGCTTTCTCT. Amino acids: CANSPGTGSKTEAFS. The J gene is TRBJ1-1, the V gene TRBV13, with 8 bases fitting TRBD1. There are 15 residues in the CDR3. CDR1 PRHDT and CDR2 FYEKMQ come from the germline V gene (reference sequence).

To note about this clonotype: A much bigger clone sits one base away, suggesting this may be a read error. The chain carries TRBV5-4 and TRBJ2-1; D may be TRBD1 (5 bases). Germline V lookup: CDR1 SGHNT, CDR2 YYREEE (reference sequence). This CDR3 comprises 15 residues. The CDR3: CASILGRKRHNEQFF. The CDR3 DNA reads TGTGCCAGCATCTTGGGGCGGAAACGGCACAATGAGCAGTTCTTC.

Note on this clonotype: Relative to the germline gene, one junction end is altered; a read error may explain this. This chain links TRBV5-1 with TRBJ1-2; D perhaps matches TRBD1 (6 bases). Germline assignment: CDR1 SGHRS and CDR2 YFSETQ. The length of the CDR3 is 15 residues. The CDR3 bases are TGCGTCAGCAGCTTGGGGGACATTGAGCGAGGTGACTACACCTTC. As protein: CVSSLGDIERGDYTF.

Turning to this clonotype: A read error may explain this, as a much larger clone is one base away. This chain joins TRBV13 and TRBJ2-4, with D tentatively TRBD1 or TRBD2 (6 bases each). CDR1 PRHDT and CDR2 FYEKMQ come from the germline V gene (reference sequence). The CDR3 has 15 amino acids. CDR3 in amino acids: CASSPRGLAKNIEYF. The CDR3 nucleotides read TGTGCCAGCAGCCCCCGGGGGCTAGCCAAAAACATTGAGTACTTC.

This CDR3 reads CASSGLMGNKQYF. The CDR3 bases are TGTGCCAGCAGTGGGCTCATGGGGAATAAGCAGTATTTT. The V call is TRBV6-2 or TRBV6-3, the J call TRBJ2-3; D is undetermined. The V end was cut by 5 bases, the J end by 11 bases, with 17 bases between. CDR1 MNHEY and CDR2 SVGEGT come from the germline V gene. This CDR3 contains 13 residues.

Concerning this clonotype: A junction end diverges from the germline sequence, so it may reflect a read error. J is TRBJ1-3 and V is TRBV20-1; D unresolved. The CDR3 length is 12 residues. The germline gives CDR1 DFQATT, CDR2 SNEGSKA (reference sequence). The CDR3 DNA sequence: TGCAGTGCTAGAGGCGGAGTAAACAACATATATTTT. Residues: CSARGGVNNIYF.

In DNA form, the CDR3 reads TGTGCCAGCAGCGCTACCGGCACAGGGGTCGTAGGATACATTCAGTACTTC. This encodes CASSATGTGVVGYIQYF. V and J are TRBV5-6 and TRBJ2-4, with TRBD1 identical over 7 bases. The CDR3 covers 17 residues. The ends lost 4 bases at V and 8 bases at J; junction bases unmatched: 18. Germline loops: CDR1 SGHDT, CDR2 YYEEEE.

The rearrangement links TRBV6-6 to TRBJ2-7, with D perhaps assigned TRBD1 or TRBD2 (5 bases each). Germline CDR1 reads MNHNY; CDR2 reads SVGAGI (reference sequence). CDR3 length: 13 residues. DNA for the CDR3: TGTGCTGTATTTCCGGGACCCAACTACGAGCAGTACTTC. Its protein product is CAVFPGPNYEQYF.

The chain combines TRBV29-1 with TRBJ2-3; D gene ambiguous. Looked up from germline, CDR1 is SQVTM and CDR2 is ANQGSEA. The CDR3 sequence is 13 residues long. V was cut by 8 bases and J by 7 bases, with 19 bases left in between. The CDR3 loop reads CSLAWTTPYTQYF. In DNA, the CDR3 is TGCAGCCTTGCGTGGACGACTCCATATACGCAGTATTTT.

V usage is TRBV12-3 or TRBV12-4 and J usage is TRBJ2-7; TRBD2 might be the D (6 bases). The length of the CDR3 is 15 residues. V lost 4 bases and J 5 bases, leaving 18 bases between the germline ends. The CDR3 is CASSSTSRRPDEQYF. The CDR3 DNA reads TGTGCCAGCAGTTCCACTAGCAGGAGGCCCGACGAGCAGTACTTC.

Remarks on this clonotype: A read error is likely, as this CDR3 ends without the conserved phenylalanine or tryptophan. The rearrangement links TRBV6-1 to TRBJ1-6; TRBD1 might be the D (5 bases). Between the trimmed V and J ends, which lost 1 base and 9 bases, there was a span of 13 bases. Germline lookup yields CDR1 MNHNS and CDR2 SASEGT. This CDR3 is 15 amino acids long. The CDR3 DNA follows: TGTGCCAGCAGTGAAGGAGGAGTTGACAGTTCACCCCTCCACTCT. Protein product: CASSEGGVDSSPLHS.